Each of the 10 T cell receptor beta chains below was sequenced from the same sample in a study of T cell changes during pregnancy in multiple sclerosis. Using immunoSEQ multiplex PCR, the repertoire was profiled, and TCRdb retains in-frame clones only, with some absent. The repertoire holds 50,000 to 70,000 clones, with over 75% as singletons. This specimen consisted of CD8+ T cells from peripheral blood mononuclear cells, obtained before pregnancy. These receptors originate from a female donor with multiple sclerosis, enrolled in a pregnancy study.

This sequence joins TRBV27 and TRBJ2-5, with 13 bases lining up with TRBD2. Germline values: CDR1 MNHEY, CDR2 SMNVEV (reference sequence). CDR3 size: 15 residues. The junction had 2 bases not matched to a gene; V was cut back by 5 bases and J by 2 bases. Written as DNA, the CDR3 is TGTGCCAGCAGTCCGACTAGCGGGGGGCAAGAGACCCAGTACTTC. Protein product: CASSPTSGGQETQYF.

The J gene is TRBJ2-7, the V gene TRBV27, with a tentative D call TRBD2 (6 bases). CDR3 size: 14 residues. Trimming cost V 5 bases and J 2 bases, with 13 bases left between them. Germline V lookup: CDR1 MNHEY, CDR2 SMNVEV (reference sequence). The CDR3 loop reads CASSMYRGAYEQYF. The CDR3, as DNA: TGTGCCAGCAGTATGTACCGCGGGGCCTACGAGCAGTACTTC.

This sequence joins TRBV6-1 and TRBJ2-7; TRBD2 matches 8 bases. The CDR3 consists of 15 residues. Germline V gene data show CDR1 as MNHNS and CDR2 as SASEGT. V lost 2 bases and J lost 2; bases outside the gene matches: 5. The CDR3, as DNA: TGTGCCAGCAGTGAAAATAGCGGGGCACCCTACGAGCAGTACTTC. Protein: CASSENSGAPYEQYF.

The chain employs TRBV12-2 and TRBJ2-1; the table's D call of TRBD1 was not tested on the DNA. TRBV12-2 is shown as a pseudogene. The CDR3 has 16 amino acids. The chain's CDR3 is CASRYTDSYSYNEQFF. The DNA of the CDR3 is TGTGCAAGTCGCTACACGGACAGTTACTCCTACAATGAGCAGTTCTTC.

The chain recombines TRBV19 with TRBJ2-7; the match to TRBD1 covers 10 bases. Germline V gives CDR1 LNHDA, CDR2 SQIVND (reference sequence). V shed 5 bases and J 4 bases; nucleotides not matched to a gene: 8. CDR3 length equals 15 residues. The CDR3 protein is CASSHPGTGEYEQYF. DNA of the CDR3: TGTGCCAGTAGTCACCCCGGGACAGGGGAGTACGAGCAGTACTTC.

The chain links TRBV10-3 to TRBJ1-6; D possibly corresponds to TRBD1 (5 bases). The CDR3 length is 17 residues. Trimming took off 3 bases at V and 9 bases at J, with 21 bases between the two ends. Germline V gene sequence: CDR1 ENHRY, CDR2 SYGVKD. CDR3 region: CAISDRDGTGASSPLHF. The CDR3 nucleotides are TGTGCCATCAGTGACCGGGACGGGACTGGAGCAAGTTCACCCCTCCACTTT.

The chain carries TRBV6-6 and TRBJ2-5, with no clear D. The CDR3 consists of 15 residues. V lost 0 bases and J 5 bases, leaving 13 bases between the germline ends. The germline CDR1 and CDR2 sequences are MNHNY and SVGAGI (reference sequence). The CDR3 loop is CASSYSETLWETQYF. The CDR3, as DNA: TGTGCCAGCAGTTACTCGGAGACGCTCTGGGAGACCCAGTACTTC.

The chain recombines TRBV27 with TRBJ1-2; D is unclear. This CDR3 contains 14 residues. In germline, CDR1 is MNHEY, CDR2 SMNVEV (reference sequence). V dropped 0 bases and J dropped 2 bases, with 7 bases sitting between them. The CDR3 DNA reads as TGTGCCAGCAGTTTATCGATGCTAAACTATGGCTACACCTTC. Its translation: CASSLSMLNYGYTF.

The CDR3 DNA reads TGTGCCAGCAGCCCCTCTCTCGGAAACACCATATATTTT. This codes for CASSPSLGNTIYF. The rearrangement links TRBV6-5 to TRBJ1-3; D remains ambiguous. The CDR3 has 13 residues. The germline gives CDR1 MNHEY, CDR2 SVGAGI. V lost 6 bases, J lost 4 bases, and 10 bases lay in between.

The chain recombines TRBV7-6 with TRBJ2-7, with a possible D match to TRBD1 (6 bases). V was shortened by 4 bases and J by 6 bases, with 19 bases between the two germline ends. Germline V gene data show CDR1 as SGHVS and CDR2 as FNYEAQ. The CDR3 has 15 residues. The CDR3 DNA reads as TGTGCCAGCAGCTCCCTAAAAACCAGGGGAGTCGAGCAGTACTTC. Protein sequence: CASSSLKTRGVEQYF.